The present TCR beta chain was sequenced within a study of CD8+ T cells in alopecia areata. Study-level points and caveats: Normal scalp showed lower clonality than lesional scalp, especially alopecia totalis/universalis. Only a single nonresponder existed, so baseline CD8+ expansion links stay unclear.

Sample treatment: oral pan-JAK inhibitor, 5-10 mg twice daily. Peripheral blood and lesional scalp punch biopsies were taken from alopecia areata patients. The J segment lost 6 bases and the V segment lost 9 bases, leaving 8 bases of the junction unmatched. CDR3 length equals 13 residues. CDR1 and CDR2 from the germline V gene are SGHTA and FQGTGA. Turning to this clone: Its cognate antigen is unknown.

The authors extracted RNA and reverse transcribed it into cDNA as the sequencing template. Here immunoSEQ multiplex PCR was the method, and the copy in TCRdb shows in-frame clones only, minus some. The repertoire has roughly 99,000 clones, over 80% of them found once; the top ten carry over 20%. The clonotype was recovered from a human donor with alopecia areata. J is TRBJ2-4 and V is TRBV7-3; the match to TRBD2 covers 7 bases. The source was CD8+ T cells sorted from blood, collected at week 24, from a patient treated with tofacitinib. The DNA of the CDR3 is TGTGCCAGAACCTACGGGGGGACAAACATTCAGTACTTC. Protein product: CARTYGGTNIQYF.